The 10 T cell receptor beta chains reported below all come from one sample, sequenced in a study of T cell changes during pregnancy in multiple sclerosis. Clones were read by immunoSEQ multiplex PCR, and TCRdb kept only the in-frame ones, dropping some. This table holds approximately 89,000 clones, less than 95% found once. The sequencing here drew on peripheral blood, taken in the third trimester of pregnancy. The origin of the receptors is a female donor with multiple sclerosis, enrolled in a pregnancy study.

Written as DNA, the CDR3 is TGCAGCGTTGAAGAGTCCCGGACACAAACCTATGGCTACACCTTC. This encodes CSVEESRTQTYGYTF. This sequence joins TRBV29-1 and TRBJ1-2; TRBD1 might be the D (5 bases). With 0 bases removed from V and 4 bases from J, the gap between germline ends came to 15 bases. The CDR3 consists of 15 residues. The germline gives CDR1 SQVTM, CDR2 ANQGSEA.

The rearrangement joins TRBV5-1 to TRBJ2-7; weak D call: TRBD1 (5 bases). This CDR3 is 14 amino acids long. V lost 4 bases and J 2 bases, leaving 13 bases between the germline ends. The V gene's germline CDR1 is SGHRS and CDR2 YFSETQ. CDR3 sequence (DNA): TGCGCCAGCAGCCCCGGAGACAGACCCTACGAGCAGTACTTC. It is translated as CASSPGDRPYEQYF.

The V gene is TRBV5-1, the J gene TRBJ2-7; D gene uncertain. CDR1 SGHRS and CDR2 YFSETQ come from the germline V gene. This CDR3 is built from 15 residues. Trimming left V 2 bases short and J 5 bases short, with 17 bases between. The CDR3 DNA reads TGCGCCAGCAGCTTTGGGCGTCGCTCTAACGACGAGCAGTACTTC. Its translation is CASSFGRRSNDEQYF.

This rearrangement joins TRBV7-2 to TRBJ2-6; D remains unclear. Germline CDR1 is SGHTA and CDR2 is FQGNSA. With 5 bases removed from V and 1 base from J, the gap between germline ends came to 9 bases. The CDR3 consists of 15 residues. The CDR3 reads CASSPQSSGANVLTF. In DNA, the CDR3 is TGTGCCAGCAGCCCTCAGTCGTCTGGGGCCAACGTCCTGACTTTC.

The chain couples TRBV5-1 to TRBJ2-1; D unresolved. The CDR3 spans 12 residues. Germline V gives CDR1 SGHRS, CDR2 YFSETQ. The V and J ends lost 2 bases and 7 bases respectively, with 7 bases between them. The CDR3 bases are TGCGCCAGCAGCTTCGGCGGAAATGAGCAGTTCTTC. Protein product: CASSFGGNEQFF.

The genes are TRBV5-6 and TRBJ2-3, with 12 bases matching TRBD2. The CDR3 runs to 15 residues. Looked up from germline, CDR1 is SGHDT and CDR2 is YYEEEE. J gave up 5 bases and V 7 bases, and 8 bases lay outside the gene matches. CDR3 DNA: TGTGCCAGCGGGTCTAGCGGGGGGGCCAAAGATACGCAGTATTTT. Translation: CASGSSGGAKDTQYF.

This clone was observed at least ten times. The chain's CDR3 is CASTKTGGEAYGYTF. CDR3 nucleotides: TGTGCCAGCACCAAAACAGGGGGAGAGGCCTATGGCTACACCTTC. J is TRBJ1-2 and V is TRBV6-5, with 8 positions matching TRBD1. Trimming removed 7 bases from V and 4 bases from J; junction bases left unmatched: 11. Germline CDR1 reads MNHEY; CDR2 reads SVGAGI. This CDR3 comprises 15 residues.

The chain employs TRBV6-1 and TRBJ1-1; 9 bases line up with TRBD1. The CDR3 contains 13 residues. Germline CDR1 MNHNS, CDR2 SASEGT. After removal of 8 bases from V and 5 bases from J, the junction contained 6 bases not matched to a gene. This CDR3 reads CASRTGVGTEAFF. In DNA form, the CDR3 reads TGTGCCAGCCGGACAGGGGTAGGGACTGAAGCTTTCTTT.

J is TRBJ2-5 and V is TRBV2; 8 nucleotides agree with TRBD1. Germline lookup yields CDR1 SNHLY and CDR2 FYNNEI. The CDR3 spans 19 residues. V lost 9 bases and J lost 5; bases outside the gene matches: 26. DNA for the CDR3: TGTGCCAGGTCGAGCGGCTACGGCCAAAGGACAGGGTCCGTGGAGACCCAGTACTTC. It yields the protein CARSSGYGQRTGSVETQYF.

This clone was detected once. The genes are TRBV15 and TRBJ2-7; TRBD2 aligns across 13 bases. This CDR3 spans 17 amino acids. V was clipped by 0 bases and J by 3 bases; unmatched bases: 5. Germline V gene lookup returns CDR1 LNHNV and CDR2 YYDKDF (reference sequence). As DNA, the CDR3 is TGTGCCACCAGCAGAGAAAGGGGACTAGCGGGGTACTACGAGCAGTACTTC. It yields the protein CATSRERGLAGYYEQYF. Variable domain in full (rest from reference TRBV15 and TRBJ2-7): DAMVIQNPRYQVTQFGKPVTLSCSQTLNHNVMYWYQQKSSQAPKLLFHYYDKDFNNEADTPDNFQSRRPNTSFCFLDIRSPGLGDTAMYLCATSRERGLAGYYEQYFGPGTRLTVT.